These T cell receptor beta chains were read from a single sample in a study of shared clonotypes between healthy human individuals. Data came from immunoSEQ multiplex PCR; TCRdb stores just in-frame clones and leaves some out. The data show hundreds of thousands of clones, with 76% seen just once and about an eighth held by the top ten. The material sequenced was PBMCs. These receptors were obtained from a woman in her 40s in good health. Some clones in this sample may be carry-over from other donors' samples. Each CDR3 is given with its conserved first and last residue. Fields, in order: CDR3 length, clone size, J gene, D gene, V gene, CDR3 protein, CDR3 DNA. The D gene is left open where the match is weak. Size tells how often a clone was seen (once, few, many) or the class of an expanded clone, and some rows leave it out.

>14|few|TRBJ2-3|-|TRBV9
CASSVAGVSDTQYF
TGTGCCAGCAGCGTAGCCGGGGTCTCGGATACGCAGTATTTT
>16|-|TRBJ2-1|-|TRBV19
CASSIGELVAYNEQFF
TGTGCCAGTAGTATAGGGGAACTAGTTGCCTACAATGAGCAGTTCTTC
>15|-|TRBJ1-1|-|TRBV28
CASSHHRDVNTEAFF
TGTGCCAGCAGTCATCACCGGGACGTGAACACTGAAGCTTTCTTT
>14|-|TRBJ2-5|-|TRBV10-3
CAIGVGGDGETQYF
TGTGCCATCGGGGTTGGCGGGGACGGAGAGACCCAGTACTTC
>16|-|TRBJ1-1|-|TRBV9
CASSVDYRRGGTEAFF
TGTGCCAGCAGCGTAGATTATCGGAGGGGGGGCACTGAAGCTTTCTTT
>16|-|TRBJ2-3|-|TRBV7-9
CASSLRLGKGTDTQYF
TGTGCCAGCAGCTTGCGACTAGGGAAGGGCACAGATACGCAGTATTTT
>13|-|TRBJ2-7|-|TRBV19
CASQDRRNYEQYF
TGTGCCAGTCAGGACAGAAGAAACTACGAGCAGTACTTC
>13|-|TRBJ2-1|-|TRBV7-2
CASSLGGSREQFF
TGTGCCAGCAGCTTAGGAGGGAGTCGTGAGCAGTTCTTC
>15|-|TRBJ2-7|TRBD1|TRBV6-5
CASSYRGQGIYEQYF
TGTGCCAGCAGTTACCGGGGACAGGGGATCTACGAGCAGTACTTC
>11|few|TRBJ2-7|-|TRBV30
CAWSDTYEQYF
TGTGCCTGGAGCGACACCTACGAGCAGTACTTC
>14|-|TRBJ2-5|-|TRBV5-4
CASREKDEGETQYF
TGTGCCAGCAGGGAAAAGGACGAGGGTGAGACCCAGTACTTC
>16|-|TRBJ2-5|-|TRBV7-8
CASSLIGGTVGETQYF
TGTGCCAGCAGCTTAATCGGGGGCACGGTAGGGGAGACCCAGTACTTC
>11|-|TRBJ2-1|-|TRBV20-1
CSAPAVDEQFF
TGCAGTGCTCCAGCGGTCGATGAGCAGTTCTTC
>14|-|TRBJ2-1|TRBD2|TRBV10-3
CAISPGAGGAEQFF
TGTGCCATCAGTCCGGGGGCGGGAGGGGCTGAGCAGTTCTTC
>14|-|TRBJ2-5|-|TRBV11-2
CASSVGPSPETQYF
TGTGCCAGCAGCGTGGGTCCCTCCCCGGAGACCCAGTACTTC
>14|-|TRBJ1-5|TRBD1|TRBV4-2
CASSHGTVNQPQHF
TGTGCCAGCAGCCACGGGACAGTCAATCAGCCCCAGCATTTT
>16|-|TRBJ2-2|TRBD1|TRBV18
CASSAKGAVNTGELFF
TGTGCCAGCTCGGCTAAGGGGGCCGTTAACACCGGGGAGCTGTTTTTT
>15|once|TRBJ1-4|TRBD1|TRBV6-9
CASSYSTGGVEKLFF
TGTGCCAGCAGTTACTCGACAGGGGGAGTGGAAAAACTGTTTTTT
>12|-|TRBJ2-7|-|TRBV14
CASSQDSYEQYF
TGTGCCAGCAGCCAAGATAGCTACGAGCAGTACTTC
>13|-|TRBJ2-1|-|TRBV7-9
CASSSGTLDEQFF
TGTGCCAGCAGCTCGGGGACCTTGGATGAGCAGTTCTTC
>19|-|TRBJ2-2|TRBD1|TRBV28
CASSWHGQGRRENTGELFF
TGTGCCAGCAGTTGGCATGGACAGGGTCGGCGGGAGAACACCGGGGAGCTGTTTTTT
>15|-|TRBJ2-7|-|TRBV15
CATSRVEQIIREQYF
TGTGCCACCAGCAGAGTAGAGCAGATAATACGCGAGCAGTACTTC
>15|few|TRBJ2-1|-|TRBV2
CASRRSDSSYNEQFF
TGTGCCAGCAGGCGCAGTGATAGCTCCTACAATGAGCAGTTCTTC
>15|-|TRBJ2-5|TRBD2|TRBV5-1
CASSLGTSQVETQYF
TGCGCCAGCAGCTTGGGGACTAGCCAGGTAGAGACCCAGTACTTC
>14|-|TRBJ1-1|-|TRBV19
CASSIGALNTEAFF
TGTGCCAGTAGTATCGGGGCCTTGAACACTGAAGCTTTCTTT
>13|-|TRBJ1-3|-|TRBV30
CAWSVIRGNTIYF
TGTGCCTGGAGTGTAATTCGAGGAAACACCATATATTTT
>13|few|TRBJ2-7|TRBD2|TRBV19
CASSIGLAGEQYF
TGTGCCAGTAGTATAGGGCTAGCGGGCGAGCAGTACTTC
>13|-|TRBJ1-1|TRBD1|TRBV2
CASSTGEATEASF
TGTGCCAGCAGTACAGGGGAGGCCACTGAAGCTTCCTTT
>15|-|TRBJ1-3|-|TRBV10-2
CASSERVFSGNTIYF
TGCGCCAGCAGTGAGAGGGTATTCTCTGGAAACACCATATATTTT
>15|-|TRBJ2-7|TRBD2|TRBV11-3
CASSPGTSGSFEQYF
TGTGCCAGCAGCCCAGGGACTAGCGGGAGTTTCGAGCAGTACTTC
>16|-|TRBJ2-2|-|TRBV5-4
CASSLAVVSGTGELFF
TGTGCCAGCAGCTTGGCCGTAGTATCCGGCACCGGGGAGCTGTTTTTT
>16|-|TRBJ2-3|TRBD2|TRBV5-1
CASSPSGTRFTDTQYF
TGCGCCAGCAGCCCATCCGGGACTAGATTCACAGATACGCAGTATTTT